This T cell receptor beta chain was captured in a study of T cell changes during pregnancy in multiple sclerosis. Looked up from germline, CDR1 is SGDLS and CDR2 is YYNGEE. The CDR3 loop spans 15 amino acids. Trimming removed 0 bases from V and 4 bases from J; junction bases left unmatched: 4. Data came from immunoSEQ multiplex PCR; TCRdb stores just in-frame clones and leaves some out. The sample comprises about 93,000 clones, 85% to 95% of which are singletons, and more than 2% rests with the top ten. The source of this sequence is a female donor with multiple sclerosis, enrolled in a pregnancy study. The gene calls are TRBV9 and TRBJ1-1; TRBD1 aligns across 9 bases. The material was peripheral blood, obtained after pregnancy. The CDR3 sequence: CASSVAGTGITEAFF. The CDR3 bases are TGTGCCAGCAGCGTAGCTGGGACAGGGATCACTGAAGCTTTCTTT.